Shown below are 16 T cell receptor beta chains from a single sample sequenced in a study of shared clonotypes between healthy human individuals. Clones were read by immunoSEQ multiplex PCR, and TCRdb kept only the in-frame ones, dropping some. The sample has about 520,000 clones, 70% to 85% seen once; the top ten hold more than 10%. The sample consisted of PBMCs. Receptor source: a woman between 35 and 50 years old in good health. Some clones in this sample may be carry-over from other donors' samples.

The genes are TRBV18 and TRBJ2-5; D uncertain. V shed 0 bases and J shed 5 bases, with 13 bases lying between them. Germline CDR1 is KGHSH and CDR2 is LQKENI. This CDR3 comprises 15 residues. This CDR3 reads CASSPPSQRAETQYF. As DNA, the CDR3 is TGTGCCAGCTCACCACCTTCCCAGAGAGCCGAGACCCAGTACTTC. The full variable domain, in which reference TRBV18 and TRBJ2-5 provide the parts outside the CDR3, is NAGVMQNPRHLVRRRGQEARLRCSPMKGHSHVYWYRQLPEEGLKFMVYLQKENIIDESGMPKERFSAEFPKEGPSILRIQQVVRGDSAAYFCASSPPSQRAETQYFGPGTRLLVL.

The chain joins TRBV7-9 to TRBJ2-5; D not resolved. The J call may not be correct, given that the DNA end is closer to TRBJ2-7. The germline CDR1 and CDR2 sequences are SEHNR and FQNEAQ (reference sequence). The CDR3 extends over 11 amino acids. Here the CDR3 reads CASSLRYEQYF. CDR3 in DNA: TGTGCCAGCAGCCTGAGATACGAGCAGTACTTC.

CDR3 protein: CAWSLGGSPDTQYF. The DNA of the CDR3 is TGTGCCTGGAGTCTTGGCGGGAGTCCAGATACGCAGTATTTT. This sequence joins TRBV30 and TRBJ2-3, with 7 bases aligning to TRBD2. The CDR3 is made up of 14 amino acids. Trimming at V came to 2 bases and at J to 4 bases, leaving 6 bases not matched to a gene. Looked up from germline, CDR1 is GTSNPN and CDR2 is SVGIG (reference sequence).

The chain couples TRBV4-2 to TRBJ1-1, with TRBD1 matching 8 bases. The CDR3 extends over 14 amino acids. Germline CDR1 reads LGHNA; CDR2 reads YNFKEQ. V trimming: 4 bases; J trimming: 1 base; junction bases outside the gene matches: 2. CDR3 nucleotides: TGTGCCAGCAGCCTCGGACAGGGGAACACTGAAGCTTTCTTT. Its protein is CASSLGQGNTEAFF.

The chain links TRBV30 to TRBJ2-6; 9 nucleotides agree with TRBD1. There are 17 residues in the CDR3. CDR1 and CDR2 (germline): GTSNPN, SVGIG (reference sequence). Trimming took 3 bases from V and 2 from J; bases not matched to a gene: 8. DNA for the CDR3: TGTGCCTGGAGGAGAGGACAGGGGAGAGCTGGGGCCAACGTCCTGACTTTC. It codes for CAWRRGQGRAGANVLTF.

This chain uses TRBV19 with TRBJ1-2; 9 nucleotides line up with TRBD1. This CDR3 spans 13 amino acids. Trimming removed 5 bases from V and 7 bases from J; junction bases left unmatched: 5. Germline values: CDR1 LNHDA, CDR2 SQIVND (reference sequence). The CDR3 region is CASSATGGAGYTF. In DNA form, the CDR3 reads TGTGCCAGTAGTGCGACAGGGGGAGCTGGCTACACCTTC.

In regard to this clone: A far larger clone is just one base off, so this is likely a read error. The V gene is TRBV4-2, the J gene TRBJ2-1; 10 bases fit TRBD2. Germline V gene data show CDR1 as LGHNA and CDR2 as YNFKEQ. Trimming took 1 base from V and 4 from J; bases not matched to a gene: 1. CDR3 length: 15 residues. CDR3 residues: CASSQASGGYNEQFF. CDR3 DNA: TGTGCCAGCAGCCAAGCTAGCGGGGGTTACAATGAGCAGTTCTTC.

The chain links TRBV10-2 to TRBJ1-5; a weak D match, TRBD1 (6 bases). CDR3 size: 12 residues. Deletions cut 5 bases from V and 7 bases from J, with 9 bases between. The germline CDR1 and CDR2 sequences are WSHSY and SAAADI. The DNA for the CDR3 is TGCGCCAGCAGTACAACAGGGCAGCCCCAGCATTTT. It encodes CASSTTGQPQHF.

The chain couples TRBV2 to TRBJ2-7; D unclear. The CDR3 loop spans 12 amino acids. The germline V and J ends were trimmed by 6 bases and 2 bases, with 8 bases remaining between them. Germline lookup yields CDR1 SNHLY and CDR2 FYNNEI. The CDR3 DNA is TGTGCCAGCAGAGCCATGACCTACGAGCAGTACTTC. Its protein is CASRAMTYEQYF.

This clone was counted only a few times. The chain links TRBV30 to TRBJ2-5, with D uncertain. The CDR3 is 15 residues long. The V gene lost 1 base and the J gene lost 5 bases, with 17 bases spanning the gap. Germline CDR1 reads GTSNPN; CDR2 reads SVGIG (reference sequence). DNA for the CDR3: TGTGCCTGGAGTGCACATCAGCGAGTGTGGGAGACCCAGTACTTC. It is translated as CAWSAHQRVWETQYF.

The chain employs TRBV27 and TRBJ2-7; TRBD1 matches 9 bases. The CDR3 runs 15 residues. CDR1 MNHEY and CDR2 SMNVEV come from the germline V gene (reference sequence). Trimming cost V 3 bases and J 5 bases; bases outside gene matches: 8. The CDR3 region is CASSFDRGLLNEQYF. The CDR3 DNA reads as TGTGCCAGCAGTTTCGACAGGGGGTTATTAAACGAGCAGTACTTC.

V usage is TRBV28 and J usage is TRBJ2-7; 11 bases line up with TRBD2. V lost 6 bases to trimming and J lost 4 bases; unmatched junction nucleotides: 5. Germline V gene lookup returns CDR1 MDHEN and CDR2 SYDVKM. The CDR3 totals 14 residues. In DNA form, the CDR3 reads TGTGCCAGCAGGCTAGCGGGAGGCGCTTACGAGCAGTACTTC. Encoded protein: CASRLAGGAYEQYF. Supplemented by reference TRBV28 and TRBJ2-7, the full variable domain reads DVKVTQSSRYLVKRTGEKVFLECVQDMDHENMFWYRQDPGLGLRLIYFSYDVKMKEKGDIPEGYSVSREKKERFSLILESASTNQTSMYLCASRLAGGAYEQYFGPGTRLTVT.

About this clone itself: A read error is the likely source, as a far larger clone sits one nucleotide away. The chain has TRBV5-6 and TRBJ1-2; TRBD1 is a possible D gene (5 bases). CDR3 length: 13 residues. Germline-derived CDR1 and CDR2 are SGHDT and YYEEEE. CDR3 protein: CASSLWDHYDYTF. DNA of the CDR3: TGTGCCAGCAGCTTGTGGGACCACTATGACTACACCTTC.

V is TRBV18 and J is TRBJ2-5; TRBD2 aligns across 8 bases. The CDR3 runs 15 residues. Germline assignment: CDR1 KGHSH and CDR2 LQKENI. The ends lost 4 bases at V and 1 base at J; junction bases unmatched: 5. The CDR3 DNA is TGTGCCAGCTCACTAAACAGCGGGAGCCAAGAGACCCAGTACTTC. Amino acid sequence: CASSLNSGSQETQYF.

The rearrangement joins TRBV7-9 to TRBJ1-2, with 7 bases lining up with TRBD1. Germline V gene sequence: CDR1 SEHNR, CDR2 FQNEAQ (reference sequence). J gave up 8 bases and V 5 bases, and 11 bases lay outside the gene matches. This CDR3 is 14 amino acids long. In DNA form, the CDR3 reads TGTGCCAGCAGCCCCCTCGGGCAGGGGGAAGGCTACACCTTC. Protein: CASSPLGQGEGYTF. The whole variable domain, remainder taken from reference TRBV7-9 and TRBJ1-2, is DTGVSQNPRHKITKRGQNVTFRCDPISEHNRLYWYRQTLGQGPEFLTYFQNEAQLEKSRLLSDRFSAERPKGSFSTLEIQRTEQGDSAMYLCASSPLGQGEGYTFGSGTRLTVV.

This clone was recorded a few times. The chain joins TRBV6-1 to TRBJ2-5, with D possibly called TRBD1 or TRBD2 (5 bases each). Germline V gene data show CDR1 as MNHNS and CDR2 as SASEGT. The CDR3 sequence is 15 residues long. V was shortened by 11 bases and J by 5 bases, with 24 bases between the two germline ends. This chain's CDR3 is CASLGAHTMGETQYF. In DNA form, the CDR3 reads TGTGCCTCCCTCGGGGCACATACAATGGGGGAGACCCAGTACTTC.